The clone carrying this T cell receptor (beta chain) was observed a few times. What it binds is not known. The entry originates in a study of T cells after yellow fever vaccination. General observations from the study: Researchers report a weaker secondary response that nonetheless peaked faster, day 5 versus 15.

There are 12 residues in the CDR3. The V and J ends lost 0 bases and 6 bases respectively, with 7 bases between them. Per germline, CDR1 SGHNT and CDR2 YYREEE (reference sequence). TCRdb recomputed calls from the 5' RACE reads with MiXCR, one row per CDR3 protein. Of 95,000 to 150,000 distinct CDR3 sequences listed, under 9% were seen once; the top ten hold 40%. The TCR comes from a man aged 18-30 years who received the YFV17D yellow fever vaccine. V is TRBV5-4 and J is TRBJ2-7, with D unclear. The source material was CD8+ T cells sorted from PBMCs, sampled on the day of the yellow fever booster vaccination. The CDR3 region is CASSLGGIEQYF. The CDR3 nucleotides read TGTGCCAGCAGCTTGGGTGGTATCGAGCAGTACTTC.